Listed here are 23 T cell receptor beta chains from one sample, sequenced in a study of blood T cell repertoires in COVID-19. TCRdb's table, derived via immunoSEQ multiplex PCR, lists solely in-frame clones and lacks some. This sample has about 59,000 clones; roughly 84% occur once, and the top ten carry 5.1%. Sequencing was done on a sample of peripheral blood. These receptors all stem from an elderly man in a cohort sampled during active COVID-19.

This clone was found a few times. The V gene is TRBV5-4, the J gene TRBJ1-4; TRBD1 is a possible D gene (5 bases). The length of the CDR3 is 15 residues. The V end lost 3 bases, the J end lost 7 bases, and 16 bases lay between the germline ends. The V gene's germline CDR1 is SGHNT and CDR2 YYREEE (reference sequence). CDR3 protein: CASSSSGRGGEKLFF. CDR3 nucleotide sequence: TGTGCCAGCAGCTCCTCTGGGCGGGGGGGTGAAAAACTGTTTTTT.

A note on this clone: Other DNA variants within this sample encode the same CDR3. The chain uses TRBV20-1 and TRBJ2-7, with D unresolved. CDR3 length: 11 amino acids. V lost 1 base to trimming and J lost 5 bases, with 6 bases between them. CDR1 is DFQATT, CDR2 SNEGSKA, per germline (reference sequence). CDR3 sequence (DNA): TGCAGTGCTAGAGCAGGTCACGAGCAGTACTTC. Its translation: CSARAGHEQYF.

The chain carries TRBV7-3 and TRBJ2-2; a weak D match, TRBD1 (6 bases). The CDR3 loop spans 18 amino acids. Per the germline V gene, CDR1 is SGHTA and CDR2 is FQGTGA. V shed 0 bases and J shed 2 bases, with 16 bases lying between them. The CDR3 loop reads CASSLTGHRVVNTGELFF. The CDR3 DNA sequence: TGTGCCAGCAGCTTAACTGGGCACAGGGTGGTTAACACCGGGGAGCTGTTTTTT.

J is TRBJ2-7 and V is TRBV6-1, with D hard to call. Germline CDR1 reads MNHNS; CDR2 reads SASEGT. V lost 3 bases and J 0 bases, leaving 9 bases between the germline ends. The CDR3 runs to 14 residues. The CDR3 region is CASSEAPSSYEQYF. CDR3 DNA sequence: TGTGCCAGCAGTGAGGCTCCTAGCTCCTACGAGCAGTACTTC.

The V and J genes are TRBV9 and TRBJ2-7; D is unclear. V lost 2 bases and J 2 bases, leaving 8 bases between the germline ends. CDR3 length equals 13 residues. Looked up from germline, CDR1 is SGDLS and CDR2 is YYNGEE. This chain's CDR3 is CASSVGPAYEQYF. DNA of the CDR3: TGTGCCAGCAGCGTGGGCCCCGCCTACGAGCAGTACTTC.

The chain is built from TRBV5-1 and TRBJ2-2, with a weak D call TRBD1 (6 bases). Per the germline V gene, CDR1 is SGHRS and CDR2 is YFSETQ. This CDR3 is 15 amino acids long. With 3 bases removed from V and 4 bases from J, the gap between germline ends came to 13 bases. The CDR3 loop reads CASSSTGSTTGELFF. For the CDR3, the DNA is TGCGCCAGCAGCTCTACAGGGTCGACCACCGGGGAGCTGTTTTTT.

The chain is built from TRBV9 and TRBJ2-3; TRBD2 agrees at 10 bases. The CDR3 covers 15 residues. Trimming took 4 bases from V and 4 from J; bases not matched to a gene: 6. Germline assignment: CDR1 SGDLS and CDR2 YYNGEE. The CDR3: CASSLGTSVADTQYF. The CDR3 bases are TGTGCCAGCAGCCTTGGGACTAGCGTCGCAGATACGCAGTATTTT.

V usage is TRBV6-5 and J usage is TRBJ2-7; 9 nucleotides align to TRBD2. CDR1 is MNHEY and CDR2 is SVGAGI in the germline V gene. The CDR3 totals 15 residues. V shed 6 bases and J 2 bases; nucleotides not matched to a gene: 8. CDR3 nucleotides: TGTGCCAGCAGAACCGGGACTAGCCCCACCTACGAGCAGTACTTC. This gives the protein CASRTGTSPTYEQYF.

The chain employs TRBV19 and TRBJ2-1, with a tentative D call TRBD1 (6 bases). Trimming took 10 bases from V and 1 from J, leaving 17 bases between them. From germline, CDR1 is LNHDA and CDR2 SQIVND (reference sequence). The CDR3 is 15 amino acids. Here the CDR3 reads CATSVQGSSYNEQFF. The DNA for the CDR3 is TGTGCCACCTCGGTACAGGGCTCTTCCTACAATGAGCAGTTCTTC.

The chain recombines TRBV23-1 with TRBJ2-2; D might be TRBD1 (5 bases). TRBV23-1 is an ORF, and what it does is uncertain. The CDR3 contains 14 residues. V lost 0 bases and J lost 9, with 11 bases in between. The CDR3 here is CASSQSQWGRELFF. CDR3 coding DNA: TGCGCCAGCAGTCAATCGCAATGGGGCCGGGAGCTGTTTTTT.

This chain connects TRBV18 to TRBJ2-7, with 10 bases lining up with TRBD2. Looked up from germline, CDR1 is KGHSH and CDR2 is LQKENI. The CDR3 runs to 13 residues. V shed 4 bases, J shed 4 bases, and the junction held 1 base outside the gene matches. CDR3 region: CASSQAGGYEQYF. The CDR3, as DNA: TGTGCCAGCTCACAAGCGGGAGGGTACGAGCAGTACTTC.

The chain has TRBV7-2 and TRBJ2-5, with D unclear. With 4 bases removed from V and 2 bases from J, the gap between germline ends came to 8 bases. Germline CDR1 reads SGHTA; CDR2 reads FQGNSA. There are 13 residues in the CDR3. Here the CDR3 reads CASSYGLQETQYF. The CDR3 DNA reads TGTGCCAGCAGCTACGGGTTACAAGAGACCCAGTACTTC. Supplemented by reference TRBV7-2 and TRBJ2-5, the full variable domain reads GAGVSQSPSNKVTEKGKDVELRCDPISGHTALYWYRQSLGQGLEFLIYFQGNSAPDKSGLPSDRFSAERTGGSVSTLTIQRTQQEDSAVYLCASSYGLQETQYFGPGTRLLVL.

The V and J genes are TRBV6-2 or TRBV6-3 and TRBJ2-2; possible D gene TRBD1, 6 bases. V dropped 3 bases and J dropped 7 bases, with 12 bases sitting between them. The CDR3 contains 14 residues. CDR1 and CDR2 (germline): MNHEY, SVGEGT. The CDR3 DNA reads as TGTGCCAGCAGTTATTGGGGGCCGGGCGGGGAGCTGTTTTTT. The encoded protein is CASSYWGPGGELFF.

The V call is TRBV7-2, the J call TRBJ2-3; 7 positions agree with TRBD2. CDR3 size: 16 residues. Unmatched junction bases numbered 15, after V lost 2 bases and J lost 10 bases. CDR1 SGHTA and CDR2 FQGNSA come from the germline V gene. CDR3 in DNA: TGTGCCAGCAGCTTAAGTCTTACCAGCGGGACTTATCCGCAGTATTTT. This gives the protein CASSLSLTSGTYPQYF.

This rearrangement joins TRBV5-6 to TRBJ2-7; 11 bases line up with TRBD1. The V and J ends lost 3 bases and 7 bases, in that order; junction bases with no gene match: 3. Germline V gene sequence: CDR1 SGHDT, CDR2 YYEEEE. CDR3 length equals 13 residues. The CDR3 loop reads CASSYGTGGEQYF. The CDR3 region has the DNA TGTGCCAGCAGCTACGGGACAGGGGGAGAGCAGTACTTC.

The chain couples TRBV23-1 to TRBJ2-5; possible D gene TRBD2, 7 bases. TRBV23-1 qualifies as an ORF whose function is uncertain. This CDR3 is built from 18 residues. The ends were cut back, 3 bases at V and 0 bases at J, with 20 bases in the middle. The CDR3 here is CASSHRAGAFGDQETQYF. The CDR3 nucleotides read TGCGCCAGCAGTCACCGGGCGGGGGCCTTTGGAGACCAAGAGACCCAGTACTTC.

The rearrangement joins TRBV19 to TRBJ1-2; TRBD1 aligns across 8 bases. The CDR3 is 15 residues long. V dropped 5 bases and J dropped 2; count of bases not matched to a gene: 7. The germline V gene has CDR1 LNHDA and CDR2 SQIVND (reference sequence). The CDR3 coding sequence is TGTGCCAGTAGTGTCATGGACAGGGAAAACTATGGCTACACCTTC. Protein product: CASSVMDRENYGYTF.

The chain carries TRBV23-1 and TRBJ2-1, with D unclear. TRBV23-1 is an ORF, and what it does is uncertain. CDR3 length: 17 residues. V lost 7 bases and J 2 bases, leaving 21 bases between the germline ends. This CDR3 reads CASNRLYHYPTYNEQFF. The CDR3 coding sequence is TGCGCCAGCAATCGCCTCTATCACTACCCAACCTACAATGAGCAGTTCTTC.

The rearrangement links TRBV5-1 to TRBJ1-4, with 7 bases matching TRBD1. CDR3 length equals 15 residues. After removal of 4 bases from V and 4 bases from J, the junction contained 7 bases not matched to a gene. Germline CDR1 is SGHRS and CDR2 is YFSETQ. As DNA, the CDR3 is TGCGCCAGCAGCCCTACAGGGGACGATAATGAAAAACTGTTTTTT. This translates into CASSPTGDDNEKLFF. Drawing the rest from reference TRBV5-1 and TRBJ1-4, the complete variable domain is KAGVTQTPRYLIKTRGQQVTLSCSPISGHRSVSWYQQTPGQGLQFLFEYFSETQRNKGNFPGRFSGRQFSNSRSEMNVSTLELGDSALYLCASSPTGDDNEKLFFGSGTQLSVL.

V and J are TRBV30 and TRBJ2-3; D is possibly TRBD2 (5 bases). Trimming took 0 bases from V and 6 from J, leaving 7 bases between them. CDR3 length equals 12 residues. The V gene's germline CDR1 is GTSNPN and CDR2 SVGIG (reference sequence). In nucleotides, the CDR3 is TGTGCCTGGAGTGTACTAGGGGATACGCAGTATTTT. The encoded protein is CAWSVLGDTQYF.

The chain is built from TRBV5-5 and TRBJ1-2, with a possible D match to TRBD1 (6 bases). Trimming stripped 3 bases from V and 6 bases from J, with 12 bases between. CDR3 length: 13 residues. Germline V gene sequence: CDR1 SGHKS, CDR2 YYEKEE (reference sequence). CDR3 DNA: TGTGCCAGCAGCTCCCCGTCAGGGGATGGCTACACCTTC. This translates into CASSSPSGDGYTF. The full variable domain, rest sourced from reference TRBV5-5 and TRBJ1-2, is DAGVTQSPTHLIKTRGQQVTLRCSPISGHKSVSWYQQVLGQGPQFIFQYYEKEERGRGNFPDRFSARQFPNYSSELNVNALLLGDSALYLCASSSPSGDGYTFGSGTRLTVV.

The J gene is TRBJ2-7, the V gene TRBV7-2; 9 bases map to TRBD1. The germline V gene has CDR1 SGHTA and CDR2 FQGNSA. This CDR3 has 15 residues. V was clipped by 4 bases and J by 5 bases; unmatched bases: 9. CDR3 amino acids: CASSSTRTGENEQYF. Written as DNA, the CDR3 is TGTGCCAGCAGCTCTACTCGGACAGGGGAGAACGAGCAGTACTTC.

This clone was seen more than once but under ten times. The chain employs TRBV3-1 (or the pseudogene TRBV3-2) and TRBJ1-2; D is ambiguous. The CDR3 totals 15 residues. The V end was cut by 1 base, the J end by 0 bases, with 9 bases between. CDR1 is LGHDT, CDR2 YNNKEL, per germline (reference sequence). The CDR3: CASSQGGSSNYGYTF. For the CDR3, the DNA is TGTGCCAGCAGCCAAGGAGGTAGTTCTAACTATGGCTACACCTTC.